These 14 T cell receptor beta chains were all obtained from the same sample, sequenced in a study of monozygotic twins with inflammatory bowel disease. From the 5' RACE reads, TCRdb lists one entry per CDR3 protein and no DNA. The sample's table shows 330,000 or so distinct CDR3 sequences. Sequenced: blood. The receptors derive from a human donor with ulcerative colitis or Crohn's disease, or a healthy co-twin of an affected twin (not recorded which).

The J gene is TRBJ2-1, the V gene TRBV28; TCRdb's D call of TRBD1 is untestable without DNA. The CDR3 is 17 amino acids. Germline V gene lookup returns CDR1 MDHEN and CDR2 SYDVKM. The chain's CDR3 is CASSLTLQGKGYNEQFF.

The rearrangement uses TRBV13 and TRBJ2-7; as DNA is missing, the TRBD1 call by TCRdb cannot be tested. CDR1 is PRHDT and CDR2 is FYEKMQ in the germline V gene (reference sequence). The CDR3 runs to 15 residues. CDR3 amino acids: CASSLVHRSPYEQYF. Based on the CDR3 plus reference TRBV13 and TRBJ2-7, the full variable domain is AAGVIQSPRHLIKEKRETATLKCYPIPRHDTVYWYQQGPGQDPQFLISFYEKMQSDKGSIPDRFSAQQFSDYHSELNMSSLELGDSALYFCASSLVHRSPYEQYFGPGTRLTVT.

CDR3 region: CASSVGQGGYEQYF. V usage is TRBV9 and J usage is TRBJ2-7; there is no DNA to check the TCRdb D call of TRBD1. The CDR3 loop spans 14 amino acids. Germline V gene data show CDR1 as SGDLS and CDR2 as YYNGEE.

The chain employs TRBV5-1 and TRBJ1-1. CDR3 length: 15 residues. CDR1 SGHRS and CDR2 YFSETQ come from the germline V gene. The CDR3 is CASSRDPSGNTEAFF.

This chain connects TRBV6-2 or TRBV6-3 to TRBJ2-7; TCRdb's assignment of TRBD1 cannot be checked, as there is no DNA. The germline gives CDR1 MNHEY, CDR2 SVGEGT. The CDR3 consists of 14 residues. This chain's CDR3 is CASSHLWTGDEQYF.

The chain employs TRBV29-1 and TRBJ2-5. CDR1 is SQVTM and CDR2 is ANQGSEA in the germline V gene. This CDR3 has 12 residues. The CDR3 is CSVEAGQETQYF.

The chain employs TRBV7-2 and TRBJ1-1; TCRdb gives TRBD1 as the D gene, but with no DNA this cannot be confirmed. Germline assignment: CDR1 SGHTA and CDR2 FQGNSA. The CDR3 loop spans 13 amino acids. The CDR3 reads CTSSLSRDTEAFF.

The CDR3 loop reads CSATKAGGYNEQFF. The chain combines TRBV29-1 with TRBJ2-1; without DNA, the TCRdb call of TRBD2 cannot be checked. The CDR3 runs 14 residues. CDR1 and CDR2 (germline): SQVTM, ANQGSEA.

The V gene is TRBV3-1, the J gene TRBJ2-3. CDR1 is LGHDT and CDR2 is YNNKEL in the germline V gene (reference sequence). The CDR3 runs 15 residues. The CDR3 loop reads CASSQEGKSTDTQYF.

V is TRBV28 and J is TRBJ2-7; TCRdb selects TRBD2, and the lack of DNA leaves this call unchecked. This CDR3 is built from 15 residues. Germline V gene sequence: CDR1 MDHEN, CDR2 SYDVKM. The CDR3: CASRSRSQNIYEQYF.

The V call is TRBV29-1, the J call TRBJ1-5; TCRdb's D call, TRBD1, is unchecked because there is no DNA. The CDR3 contains 13 residues. CDR1 SQVTM and CDR2 ANQGSEA come from the germline V gene. The CDR3 here is CSVRGVGNQPQHF.

V gene TRBV11-2 combines with J gene TRBJ2-1; no DNA is available, so the TRBD1 call from TCRdb remains unchecked. This CDR3 has 16 amino acids. CDR1 SGHAT and CDR2 FQNNGV come from the germline V gene. The CDR3: CASSLGAGASYNEQFF. Supplemented by reference TRBV11-2 and TRBJ2-1, the full variable domain reads EAGVAQSPRYKIIEKRQSVAFWCNPISGHATLYWYQQILGQGPKLLIQFQNNGVVDDSQLPKDRFSAERLKGVDSTLKIQPAKLEDSAVYLCASSLGAGASYNEQFFGPGTRLTVL.

The gene calls are TRBV11-2 and TRBJ1-5. The CDR3 has 12 amino acids. Germline-derived CDR1 and CDR2 are SGHAT and FQNNGV. The CDR3 region is CASSSASQPQHF.

The chain joins TRBV3-1 to TRBJ1-1; the D call from TCRdb, TRBD1, cannot be confirmed without DNA. CDR1 is LGHDT and CDR2 is YNNKEL in the germline V gene (reference sequence). CDR3 length equals 15 residues. CDR3: CASSPDRALNTEAFF.